Listed below are T cell receptor beta chains from one sample, sequenced in a study of breast tumors, draining lymph nodes, adjacent tissues. TCRdb re-analysed the multiplex PCR reads in MiXCR, keeping a single row per CDR3 protein. The sample consists of 7,000 to 9,000 distinct CDR3 sequences, about 70% of them appearing once. What was sequenced was tumor-adjacent breast tissue. These receptor sequences come from a female donor with breast cancer. Some clones in this sample may be carry-over from other donors' samples. Both conserved end residues are part of each CDR3. The D gene is left open where the match is weak. Some rows have no size entry. The others give once, few or many, or a class for an expanded clone.

clone size	V gene	D gene	J gene	CDR3 protein	CDR3 DNA
once	TRBV11-1	NA	TRBJ1-2	CASSLGGGYTF	TGTGCCAGCAGCTTAGGCGGTGGCTACACCTTC
once	TRBV9	TRBD1	TRBJ1-4	CASSPRDRAATNEKLFF	TGTGCCAGCAGTCCGAGGGACAGAGCTGCAACTAATGAAAAACTGTTTTTT
many	TRBV3-1	NA	TRBJ1-3	CASSQDRQDYSGNTIYF	TGTGCCAGCAGCCAAGATCGCCAGGACTACTCTGGAAACACCATATATTTT
NA	TRBV11-2	NA	TRBJ1-2	CASSLSWDGNYGYTF	TGTGCCAGCAGCTTGTCGTGGGACGGTAACTATGGCTACACCTTC
NA	TRBV5-6	NA	TRBJ1-4	CASSLSGGVNEKLFF	TGTGCCAGCAGCCTATCCGGGGGAGTCAATGAAAAACTGTTTTTT
once	TRBV18	NA	TRBJ1-5	CASSPGSANQPQHF	TGTGCCAGCTCACCAGGCAGTGCTAATCAGCCCCAGCATTTT
few	TRBV7-8	NA	TRBJ2-7	CASSLGLSYEQYF	TGTGCCAGCAGCTTAGGACTCTCGTACGAGCAGTACTTC
once	TRBV2	TRBD2	TRBJ2-1	CASFLAGEQFF	TGTGCCAGCTTCCTAGCGGGCGAGCAGTTCTTC
NA	TRBV4-2	TRBD1	TRBJ1-4	CASSPGTGVEKLFF	TGTGCCAGCAGCCCAGGGACAGGGGTTGAAAAACTGTTTTTT
many	TRBV28	NA	TRBJ1-2	CASSLLYTYGYTF	TGTGCCAGCAGTTTACTATACACCTATGGCTACACCTTC
NA	TRBV10-1	NA	TRBJ2-1	CASSEGAAGGYNEQFF	TGCGCCAGCAGTGAGGGGGCAGCAGGTGGATACAATGAGCAGTTCTTC
medium-sized	TRBV12-3/TRBV12-4	NA	TRBJ1-4	CASSLTSTNEKLFF	TGTGCCAGCAGTTTGACCTCAACTAATGAAAAACTGTTTTTT
NA	TRBV27	TRBD2	TRBJ2-3	CASSLVRILGLGTDTQYF	TGTGCCAGCAGTTTAGTCCGGATTCTTGGACTAGGCACAGATACGCAGTATTTT
NA	TRBV14	NA	TRBJ2-5	CASAQWGETQYF	TGTGCCAGCGCCCAGTGGGGTGAGACCCAGTACTTC
NA	TRBV4-2	TRBD2	TRBJ2-7	CASSQDGGSGRYEQYF	TGTGCCAGCAGCCAAGATGGGGGTAGCGGGAGGTACGAGCAGTACTTC
NA	TRBV29-1	NA	TRBJ2-1	CSVTFRDNYNEQFF	TGCAGCGTAACTTTCCGGGACAACTACAATGAGCAGTTCTTC
NA	TRBV5-1	TRBD1	TRBJ2-7	CASSRMGQLYEQYF	TGCGCCAGCAGCCGAATGGGACAGCTCTACGAGCAGTACTTC